This T cell receptor beta chain was retrieved from a study of blood T cell repertoires in COVID-19. On the study more broadly: PBMCs, B-cell-depleted T cells, or T cells provided the cDNA or gDNA that made up the material.

Germline assignment: CDR1 MDHEN and CDR2 SYDVKM. Trimming cost V 8 bases and J 11 bases; bases outside gene matches: 12. The CDR3 contains 13 residues. In the original processing: Estimation of nucleated cell counts was performed using reference gene primer amplification. Clones were read by immunoSEQ multiplex PCR, and TCRdb kept only the in-frame ones, dropping some. The V and J calls and the clone size are those of that table, but D and trimming were determined from the DNA. This table holds under 250,000 clones, around 83% found once. The sequence derives from a woman in her thirties or forties with acute COVID-19. This rearrangement joins TRBV28 to TRBJ1-3; 7 bases are a match to TRBD1. The sample taken for sequencing was PBMCs or T cells enriched from blood (not recorded which). In DNA, the CDR3 is TGTGCCAGCGCACAGGGGAGGTCCTCCGCCATATATTTT. Its translation is CASAQGRSSAIYF. The complete variable domain, with remaining parts taken from reference TRBV28 and TRBJ1-3, reads DVKVTQSSRYLVKRTGEKVFLECVQDMDHENMFWYRQDPGLGLRLIYFSYDVKMKEKGDIPEGYSVSREKKERFSLILESASTNQTSMYLCASAQGRSSAIYFGEGSWLTVV.